The 8 T cell receptor beta chains in this list originate from one sample, sequenced in a study of Siglec-9 on CD8 T cells in melanoma. The method was immunoSEQ multiplex PCR; TCRdb's version includes in-frame clones alone and lacks a portion of them. This sample has approximately 35,000 clones, with 80% to 85% found just once. Source material: Siglec-9- CD8+ T cells sorted from blood. These receptors came from a human donor in good health.

The chain employs TRBV27 and TRBJ2-1; 9 positions agree with TRBD2. There are 19 residues in the CDR3. J gave up 4 bases and V 3 bases, and 16 bases lay outside the gene matches. CDR1 is MNHEY and CDR2 is SMNVEV in the germline V gene (reference sequence). The CDR3 bases are TGTGCCAGCAGTTTCCCAACTCCTGGCGCGGGAGGGCCATACAATGAGCAGTTCTTC. As protein: CASSFPTPGAGGPYNEQFF.

The count of this clone is one. V and J are TRBV19 and TRBJ1-5; D is ambiguous. V lost 0 bases to trimming and J lost 2 bases, with 11 bases between them. The CDR3 covers 16 residues. Germline V gene sequence: CDR1 LNHDA, CDR2 SQIVND (reference sequence). CDR3 sequence: CASSIDLGEGNQPQHF. The CDR3 nucleotides read TGTGCCAGTAGTATAGATCTCGGGGAGGGCAATCAGCCCCAGCATTTT.

The rearrangement joins TRBV29-1 to TRBJ2-2; D gene uncertain. The CDR3 runs to 12 residues. Trimming cost V 4 bases and J 3 bases, with 6 bases left between them. CDR1 and CDR2 from the germline V gene are SQVTM and ANQGSEA. This CDR3 reads CSVGSDTGELFF. DNA for the CDR3: TGCAGCGTTGGCTCGGACACCGGGGAGCTGTTTTTT.

This clone turned up a few times. The gene calls are TRBV25-1 and TRBJ2-5; 8 nucleotides align to TRBD1. Per the germline V gene, CDR1 is MGHDK and CDR2 is SYGVNS. CDR3 length: 14 residues. The trim removed 6 bases at V and 5 bases at J, leaving 8 bases unmatched. In DNA form, the CDR3 reads TGTGCCAGCAGCCTGAGGACAGGGAGGGAGACCCAGTACTTC. As protein: CASSLRTGRETQYF.

The chain joins TRBV27 to TRBJ1-1, with D maybe TRBD1 (6 bases). The CDR3 totals 14 residues. The V end was cut by 4 bases, the J end by 3 bases, with 12 bases between. Germline CDR1 is MNHEY and CDR2 is SMNVEV (reference sequence). CDR3 region: CASSSQGMYTEAFF. In DNA, the CDR3 is TGTGCCAGCAGTTCGCAGGGGATGTACACTGAAGCTTTCTTT.

This clone appeared once. CDR3 protein: CASSESTHPSGKNNEQFF. The DNA of the CDR3 is TGCGCCAGCAGTGAGTCGACTCATCCTAGCGGGAAGAACAATGAGCAGTTCTTC. V and J are TRBV10-2 and TRBJ2-1; TRBD2 matches at 9 bases. The V gene end was trimmed by 0 bases and the J gene end by 5 bases; junction bases not matched to a gene: 11. The CDR3 covers 18 residues. Germline V gene data show CDR1 as WSHSY and CDR2 as SAAADI.

The chain is built from TRBV27 and TRBJ2-1, with a weak D call TRBD1 (5 bases). The germline V gene has CDR1 MNHEY and CDR2 SMNVEV (reference sequence). The CDR3 loop spans 14 amino acids. Trimming removed 0 bases from V and 10 bases from J, with 13 bases in between. In nucleotides, the CDR3 is TGTGCCAGCAGTTTATCGTGGGGATGGGGCGAGCAGTTCTTC. This encodes CASSLSWGWGEQFF.

The V and J genes are TRBV28 and TRBJ2-1; no clear D gene. The V end was cut by 6 bases, the J end by 5 bases, with 2 bases between. The germline CDR1 and CDR2 sequences are MDHEN and SYDVKM. This CDR3 has 10 amino acids. The CDR3 sequence: CASRDNEQFF. CDR3 sequence (DNA): TGTGCCAGCAGAGACAATGAGCAGTTCTTC.